Given below is one T cell receptor (beta chain) in context. This clone was picked up many times. Its antigen is still unknown. Base qualities were left out, and no much larger clone turns up one base away. The data originate from a study of shared clonotypes between healthy human individuals (dated by TCRdb to the early 2020s). For context, the study as a whole: Three men and a couple of women, aged 18 to 49 years, made up the cohort. Per donor, three plates each were used for CD4 naive and CD4 memory, two for CD8 naive, and one for CD8 memory. To estimate repertoire size and how much clonotypes are shared between individuals, the study performed deep sequencing of blood TCR repertoires from about five healthy adults. To increase sequencing depth and limit assay-specific biases, TCR repertoire library preparation and sequencing were carried out by different laboratories using diverse techniques. Leukapheresis yielded between about 0.8 and 8.9 billion PBMCs per donor. Results and caveats for the whole study, not just this receptor: Even with the large sequencing depth, rarefaction of the sorted-subset datasets indicated that sequencing was incomplete. The genetic and exposure-history diversity represented was limited by the small number of donors. Clonotypes shared by all four sorted-subset donors showed higher generation probabilities than non-shared clonotypes. Approximately 5% of naive CD4, 3.5% of naive CD8, about 2.1% of memory CD4, and roughly 0.4% of memory CD8 clonotypes were shared across a handful of donors. Pairwise subsampling led to the expectation that sequencing depth would affect the degree of clonotype sharing among donors. Sampling was restricted to blood, and TCR repertoires in tissues likely differ from the TCR repertoires found in blood. Naive subsets generally had larger estimated clonotype richness than memory subsets.

Healthy HIV-negative adults with no recently reported acute infections or vaccinations were included as donors. Every donor was a Caucasian adult residing in Nashville, Tennessee, USA. CD4+ T cells were enriched through magnetic negative selection, after which naive cells were positively selected on CD45RA and the remaining negative fraction served as the memory subset. Blood was obtained by leukapheresis, after which PBMCs were separated by Ficoll-Histopaque density gradient centrifugation and cryopreserved in liquid nitrogen vapor phase. Purity and quantity of every magnetically sorted T cell population were checked by analytical flow cytometry. Genomic DNA was isolated from every sorted fraction and measured by UV absorbance on a Nanodrop 2000c. CDR1 SGHAT and CDR2 FQNNGV are derived from the germline V gene. The CDR3 holds 15 amino acids from the cysteine to the phenylalanine. The read is trimmed to its CDR3 DNA, 45 bases read in frame from base 1. V lost 5 bases and J lost 4 bases; the stretch between them is 18 bases long.

Using the deep immunoSEQ assay, multiplex PCR amplified TCR CDR3 regions from genomic DNA. Genomic DNA extracted from each cell subset was distributed evenly over all wells of several immunoSEQ 96-well plates, and each plate served as one replicate. For sorted subsets, around 200 ng genomic DNA, equal to 30,000 to 35,000 T cell genomes, was loaded into each replicate PCR. The purified libraries were quantified using a Qubit 3.0 fluorometer, sized with a Bioanalyzer 2100, and then quantified again using the KAPA Library Quantification kit. A separate single-read 150-cycle Illumina NextSeq 550 flow cell was used to sequence each immunoSEQ 96-well plate. Under the source paper's analysis protocol: Because only junctional sequences without quality scores were contained in the immunoSEQ output, filtering matching that applied to full-length reads could not be performed. To assign V/J genes and CDR3, sequences were annotated against IMGT germline references using PyIR, a Python wrapper for IgBLAST v1.9. Any read was removed if the V/J assignment was weak (E-value above 1e-6), the CDR3 was missing, or the read contained stop codons, out-of-frame junctions, or ambiguous translated residues. V3J clonotypes were defined as sequences sharing an identical inferred V gene, J gene, and CDR3 amino acid sequence. The percentage overlap between two repertoires was calculated by dividing the number of shared unique clonotypes by the size of the smaller repertoire. RTK rarefaction, the Chao1 estimator, and Recon v2.1 estimates of unobserved clonotypes were used to assess repertoire richness. For all TCRbeta clonotypes obtained by the gDNA method from four donors, generation probabilities were computed with OLGA. The source is immuneACCESS, and TCRdb retained only in-frame sequences with V and J called. Part of the clones is not carried over; for the studies checked, unresolved V genes explain less than half of this, and the remainder is unexplained. That table furnishes V, J and clone size, whereas the DNA furnished D and trimming. Across this sample there are 600,000 to 750,000 clones, with about 78% seen only once. Approximately 1.8% of the sample lies in the top ten.

The sequence links TRBV11-2 to TRBJ2-7; a weak D assignment points to TRBD1 (5 bases agree). The sequence was obtained from a woman in her 30s in good health. The specimen sequenced was memory CD4+ T cells sorted from blood. This specimen's cell subset or site label, per the study, means: CD45RA-negative fraction. Read as DNA, the sequence is TGTGCCAGCAGCCCTTGGGAAGGGGCGTTTTACGAGCAGTACTTC. Its translation is CASSPWEGAFYEQYF.